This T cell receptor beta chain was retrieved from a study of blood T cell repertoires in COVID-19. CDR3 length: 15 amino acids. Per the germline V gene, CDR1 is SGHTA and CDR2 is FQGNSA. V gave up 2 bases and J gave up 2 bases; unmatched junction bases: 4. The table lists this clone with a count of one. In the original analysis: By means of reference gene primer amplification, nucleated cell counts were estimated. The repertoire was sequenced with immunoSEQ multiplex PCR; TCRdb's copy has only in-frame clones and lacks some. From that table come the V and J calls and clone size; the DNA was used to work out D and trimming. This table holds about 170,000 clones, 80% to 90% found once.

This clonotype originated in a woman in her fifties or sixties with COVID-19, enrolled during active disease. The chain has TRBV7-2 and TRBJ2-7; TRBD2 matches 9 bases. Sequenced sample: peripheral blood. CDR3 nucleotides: TGTGCCAGCAGCTTATTACTAGCGGGTACCTACGAGCAGTACTTC. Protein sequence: CASSLLLAGTYEQYF. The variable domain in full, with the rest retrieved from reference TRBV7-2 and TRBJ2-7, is GAGVSQSPSNKVTEKGKDVELRCDPISGHTALYWYRQSLGQGLEFLIYFQGNSAPDKSGLPSDRFSAERTGGSVSTLTIQRTQQEDSAVYLCASSLLLAGTYEQYFGPGTRLTVT.